A single sample gave rise to the 19 T cell receptor beta chains below, sequenced in a study of T cell repertoires in cytomegalovirus infection. TCRdb reprocessed the reads via MiXCR and lists one record per CDR3 protein. The data hold 250,000 or so distinct CDR3 sequences, with 10% to 15% observed a single time. Source material: PBMCs. The receptor set was obtained from a human donor in good health (CMV status not recorded). Some clones in this sample may be carry-over from other donors' samples.

This clonotype was detected many times. The chain joins TRBV6-5 to TRBJ2-7; TRBD1 matches at 9 bases. From germline, CDR1 is MNHEY and CDR2 SVGAGI. The CDR3 runs 14 residues. V was pared by 5 bases and J by 5 bases, with 7 bases of the junction left unmatched. The CDR3 DNA is TGTGCCAGCAGTCGCCCCGGGACAGGGCACGAGCAGTACTTC. Its translation is CASSRPGTGHEQYF.

This clonotype was observed at least ten times. The chain links TRBV7-2 to TRBJ1-5; D is undetermined. V lost 5 bases and J lost 1, with 12 bases in between. The CDR3 consists of 15 residues. CDR1 is SGHTA and CDR2 is FQGNSA in the germline V gene. DNA of the CDR3: TGTGCCAGCAGCCGAACGTGGGGAAGCAATCAGCCCCAGCATTTT. It specifies CASSRTWGSNQPQHF.

This clonotype came up many times. The chain employs TRBV7-3 and TRBJ1-1; TRBD1 is a possible D gene (6 bases). The CDR3 is made up of 13 amino acids. The V gene lost 5 bases and the J gene lost 0 bases, with 7 bases spanning the gap. CDR1 and CDR2 (germline): SGHTA, FQGTGA. The DNA of the CDR3 is TGTGCCAGCAGCAGGGGGGTGAACACTGAAGCTTTCTTT. The encoded protein is CASSRGVNTEAFF.

Ten or more counts support this clonotype. This chain links TRBV5-1 with TRBJ1-2, with D unclear. Germline V lookup: CDR1 SGHRS, CDR2 YFSETQ. The V gene lost 3 bases and the J gene lost 4 bases, with 16 bases spanning the gap. This CDR3 is built from 15 residues. The CDR3 here is CASSSLGGGGYGYTF. DNA of the CDR3: TGCGCCAGCAGCTCGCTCGGAGGAGGAGGCTATGGCTACACCTTC.

This clonotype has ten or more counts. The V call is TRBV15, the J call TRBJ1-1; tentative D call: TRBD1 (6 bases). The CDR3 contains 14 residues. Trimming cost V 5 bases and J 1 base, with 11 bases left between them. Germline-derived CDR1 and CDR2 are LNHNV and YYDKDF (reference sequence). This chain's CDR3 is CATSFETGNTEAFF. Written as DNA, the CDR3 is TGTGCCACCAGCTTCGAGACAGGGAACACTGAAGCTTTCTTT.

This clonotype was observed many times. The CDR3 DNA reads TGTGCCAGCCTGGACAGCAACTCCTACGAGCAGTACTTC. The encoded protein is CASLDSNSYEQYF. The gene calls are TRBV28 and TRBJ2-7, with D perhaps TRBD1 (6 bases). The CDR3 spans 13 residues. From germline, CDR1 is MDHEN and CDR2 SYDVKM. V gave up 8 bases and J gave up 0 bases, with 11 bases separating them. The full variable domain, its missing parts supplied by reference TRBV28 and TRBJ2-7, is DVKVTQSSRYLVKRTGEKVFLECVQDMDHENMFWYRQDPGLGLRLIYFSYDVKMKEKGDIPEGYSVSREKKERFSLILESASTNQTSMYLCASLDSNSYEQYFGPGTRLTVT.

This clonotype was detected many times. V and J are TRBV7-2 and TRBJ2-1; 7 bases line up with TRBD2. The ends lost 4 bases at V and 4 bases at J; junction bases unmatched: 16. Germline CDR1 and CDR2: SGHTA and FQGNSA. The CDR3 length is 18 residues. CDR3 residues: CASSSQATSPTSYNEQFF. CDR3 DNA: TGTGCCAGCAGCTCTCAGGCGACTAGCCCCACCTCATACAATGAGCAGTTCTTC.

This clonotype was counted many times. This rearrangement joins TRBV4-1 to TRBJ2-3, with 9 bases identical to TRBD2. Trimming cost V 2 bases and J 1 base; bases outside gene matches: 7. This CDR3 spans 17 amino acids. CDR1 and CDR2 (germline): MGHRA, YSYEKL. This CDR3 reads CASSQPTSGGRTDTQYF. In nucleotides, the CDR3 is TGCGCCAGCAGCCAACCGACTAGCGGAGGACGCACAGATACGCAGTATTTT.

In its sample, this clonotype was seen many times. The rearrangement links TRBV28 to TRBJ2-7, with 9 bases that match TRBD1. CDR1 MDHEN and CDR2 SYDVKM come from the germline V gene. V shed 3 bases, J shed 2 bases, and the junction held 5 bases outside the gene matches. The CDR3 is made up of 15 amino acids. The CDR3 DNA sequence: TGTGCCAGCAGTTTTCTCGGGACAGGGACCTACGAGCAGTACTTC. Amino acids: CASSFLGTGTYEQYF.

This chain links TRBV29-1 with TRBJ2-2, with 7 bases identical to TRBD1. Trimming removed 3 bases from V and 3 bases from J; junction bases left unmatched: 7. CDR1 and CDR2 from the germline V gene are SQVTM and ANQGSEA. The CDR3 covers 15 residues. In nucleotides, the CDR3 is TGCAGCGTTGAGGTACAGGGGAAAGACACCGGGGAGCTGTTTTTT. It is translated as CSVEVQGKDTGELFF.

The CDR3 coding sequence is TGCAGTGCTGGGAGGGGAAACACCATATATTTT. Translated, it gives CSAGRGNTIYF. The chain uses TRBV20-1 and TRBJ1-3; D remains unclear. The V end was cut by 5 bases, the J end by 4 bases, with 6 bases between. This CDR3 has 11 residues. Per the germline V gene, CDR1 is DFQATT and CDR2 is SNEGSKA (reference sequence).

The chain is built from TRBV6-6 and TRBJ1-5; D is possibly TRBD1 (6 bases). The germline V gene encodes CDR1 MNHNY and CDR2 SVGAGI (reference sequence). Trimming took off 2 bases at V and 7 bases at J, with 18 bases between the two ends. The CDR3 length is 16 residues. The CDR3 spells CASSYNRDNAGQPQHF. DNA for the CDR3: TGTGCCAGCAGTTACAATCGGGACAATGCCGGGCAGCCCCAGCATTTT.

This clonotype was seen only a few times. J is TRBJ1-4 and V is TRBV5-1; D gene ambiguous. The germline V gene has CDR1 SGHRS and CDR2 YFSETQ. The V end lost 4 bases, the J end lost 8 bases, and 15 bases lay between the germline ends. The CDR3 loop spans 14 amino acids. In nucleotides, the CDR3 is TGCGCCAGCAGCACGGGCCAGACCCGGGAAAAACTGTTTTTT. Its translation: CASSTGQTREKLFF.

This clonotype was recorded once. Given a much more abundant clone one base away, this may be a read error. This is likely a read error, given that the CDR3 carries no conserved phenylalanine or tryptophan at its end. The J gene is TRBJ1-2, the V gene TRBV6-6; TRBD1 matches 12 bases. V lost 6 bases to trimming and J lost 2 bases; unmatched junction nucleotides: 7. CDR3 size: 16 residues. Germline assignment: CDR1 MNHNY and CDR2 SVGAGI (reference sequence). The CDR3 sequence is CASRASGTGGNYGYTY. The CDR3 coding sequence is TGTGCCAGCAGAGCGTCCGGGACAGGGGGCAACTATGGCTACACCTAC.

This clonotype has a count of ten or more. The rearrangement joins TRBV2 to TRBJ2-7; D is perhaps TRBD1 or TRBD2 (6 bases each). CDR3 length equals 12 residues. V lost 9 bases, J lost 3 bases, and 12 bases lay in between. The germline V gene encodes CDR1 SNHLY and CDR2 FYNNEI. In nucleotides, the CDR3 is TGTGCCAGACAGGGAGGAGGCTACGAGCAGTACTTC. It translates to CARQGGGYEQYF.

As to this clonotype: This clone may be a read error of a much larger clone one base away. The chain links TRBV7-2 to TRBJ1-6, with D possibly being TRBD1 (5 bases). The CDR3 contains 15 residues. In germline, CDR1 is SGHTA, CDR2 FQGNSA. CDR3 DNA sequence: TGTGCCAGCAGCTTAGGTCGGGGGACCAATTCACACCTCCACTTT. Protein: CASSLGRGTNSHLHF.

V is TRBV5-5 and J is TRBJ2-7; 8 bases fit TRBD1. The germline gives CDR1 SGHKS, CDR2 YYEKEE (reference sequence). The V and J ends lost 4 bases and 3 bases, in that order; junction bases with no gene match: 6. This CDR3 is built from 14 residues. This chain's CDR3 is CASSPADRGYEQYF. CDR3 nucleotides: TGTGCCAGCAGCCCAGCCGACAGGGGCTACGAGCAGTACTTC. The variable domain in full, with the rest retrieved from reference TRBV5-5 and TRBJ2-7, is DAGVTQSPTHLIKTRGQQVTLRCSPISGHKSVSWYQQVLGQGPQFIFQYYEKEERGRGNFPDRFSARQFPNYSSELNVNALLLGDSALYLCASSPADRGYEQYFGPGTRLTVT.

This clonotype was detected a few times. V and J are TRBV5-4 and TRBJ2-1; 9 bases align to TRBD1. Germline-derived CDR1 and CDR2 are SGHNT and YYREEE (reference sequence). The CDR3 runs to 16 residues. V was clipped by 0 bases and J by 6 bases; unmatched bases: 7. The CDR3 DNA sequence: TGTGCCAGCAGCTTGGCCGGGACAGGGCTCACCAATGAGCAGTTCTTC. Translated, it gives CASSLAGTGLTNEQFF. Variable domain in full (rest from reference TRBV5-4 and TRBJ2-1): ETGVTQSPTHLIKTRGQQVTLRCSSQSGHNTVSWYQQALGQGPQFIFQYYREEENGRGNFPPRFSGLQFPNYSSELNVNALELDDSALYLCASSLAGTGLTNEQFFGPGTRLTVL.

In this sample, this clonotype turned up many times. The chain has TRBV7-2 and TRBJ1-5; no clear D gene. Trimming removed 4 bases at V and 4 bases at J, with 11 bases between. The CDR3 extends over 14 amino acids. CDR1 SGHTA and CDR2 FQGNSA come from the germline V gene. CDR3 in amino acids: CASSSTAVNQPQHF. CDR3 DNA: TGTGCCAGCAGCTCGACCGCCGTTAATCAGCCCCAGCATTTT.